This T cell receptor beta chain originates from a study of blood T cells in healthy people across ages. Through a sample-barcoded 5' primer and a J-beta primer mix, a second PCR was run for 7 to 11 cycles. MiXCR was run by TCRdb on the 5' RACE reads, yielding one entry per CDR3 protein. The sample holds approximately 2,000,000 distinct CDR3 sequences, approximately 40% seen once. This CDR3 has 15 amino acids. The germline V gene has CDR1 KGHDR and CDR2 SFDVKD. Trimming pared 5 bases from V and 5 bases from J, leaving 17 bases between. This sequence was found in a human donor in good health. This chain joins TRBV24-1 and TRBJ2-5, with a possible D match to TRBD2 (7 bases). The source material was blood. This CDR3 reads CATSVGRGTWETQYF. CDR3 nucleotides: TGTGCCACCAGTGTCGGGCGGGGGACATGGGAGACCCAGTACTTC.